Below are 16 T cell receptor beta chains sequenced from a single sample in a study of Tregs in tolerant kidney transplant recipients. TCRdb's table, derived via immunoSEQ multiplex PCR, lists solely in-frame clones and lacks some. The data show some 240,000 clones, about four fifths seen once. The sample consisted of CD4+ T cells from blood. All receptors derive from a human donor in good health.

The rearrangement joins TRBV11-3 to TRBJ2-1; 9 nucleotides align to TRBD1. This CDR3 comprises 16 residues. Germline loops: CDR1 SGHNT, CDR2 YENEEA. Germline trimming cut 0 bases from V and 5 bases from J; bases unmatched to any gene: 5. As DNA, the CDR3 is TGTGCCAGCAGCTTAGAGGGGACAGGGTACAACAATGAGCAGTTCTTC. Its translation: CASSLEGTGYNNEQFF.

This clone showed up just a few times. The chain couples TRBV27 to TRBJ1-1; TRBD1 aligns across 7 bases. V gave up 6 bases and J gave up 12 bases; unmatched junction bases: 10. Germline V gene lookup returns CDR1 MNHEY and CDR2 SMNVEV (reference sequence). The CDR3 is 12 amino acids. CDR3 bases: TGTGCCAGCAGGACGGGACAGCGGAATCCTTTCTTT. It encodes CASRTGQRNPFF.

The genes are TRBV11-2 and TRBJ1-5, with 7 bases aligning to TRBD1. Losses at the gene ends were 5 bases for V and 7 bases for J; bases not matched to a gene: 5. CDR1 SGHAT and CDR2 FQNNGV come from the germline V gene. This CDR3 has 13 amino acids. The CDR3 sequence: CASSQGGEQPQHF. CDR3 nucleotide sequence: TGTGCCAGCAGCCAGGGGGGGGAACAGCCCCAGCATTTT.

The genes are TRBV30 and TRBJ1-5, with 7 bases matching TRBD1. The J segment lost 6 bases and the V segment lost 2 bases, leaving 7 bases of the junction unmatched. The CDR3 covers 14 residues. CDR1 is GTSNPN and CDR2 is SVGIG in the germline V gene (reference sequence). The DNA of the CDR3 is TGTGCCTGGAGTCCAGGGGGGGCGGCTCAGCCCCAGCATTTT. Translated: CAWSPGGAAQPQHF.

The genes are TRBV18 and TRBJ1-2; D ambiguous. This CDR3 spans 13 amino acids. CDR1 is KGHSH and CDR2 is LQKENI in the germline V gene. V was pared by 3 bases and J by 6 bases, with 11 bases between. The DNA of the CDR3 is TGTGCCAGCTCACCCGGGCAGGCGGATGGCTACACCTTC. It codes for CASSPGQADGYTF.

The rearrangement uses TRBV21-1 and TRBJ2-2. TRBV21-1 has pseudogene status. The CDR3 length is 17 residues. The CDR3 DNA reads TGTGCCAGCAGCAAAGAGGAATGGGGTTCGAACACCGGGGAGCTGTTTTTT. It codes for CASSKEEWGSNTGELFF.

The chain uses TRBV11-1 and TRBJ2-2; 7 positions agree with TRBD1. Looked up from germline, CDR1 is SGHAT and CDR2 is FQDESV (reference sequence). V lost 4 bases and J lost 4; bases outside the gene matches: 6. The CDR3 is 15 residues long. The DNA for the CDR3 is TGTGCCAGCAGCTCGAAGACAGGGAGCACCGGGGAGCTGTTTTTT. Its translation: CASSSKTGSTGELFF. Full variable domain (remainder filled in from reference TRBV11-1 and TRBJ2-2): EAEVAQSPRYKITEKSQAVAFWCDPISGHATLYWYRQILGQGPELLVQFQDESVVDDSQLPKDRFSAERLKGVDSTLKIQPAELGDSAMYLCASSSKTGSTGELFFGEGSRLTVL.

The chain couples TRBV29-1 to TRBJ1-1; no definite D call. CDR3 length: 10 amino acids. The germline V gene has CDR1 SQVTM and CDR2 ANQGSEA. Trimming cost V 7 bases and J 1 base, with 4 bases left between them. CDR3 nucleotide sequence: TGCAGCGGACAGAACACTGAAGCTTTCTTT. It codes for CSGQNTEAFF.

The chain joins TRBV6-5 to TRBJ2-7; D is possibly TRBD2 (5 bases). Trimming shortened V by 5 bases and J by 3 bases, and 17 bases separated the two germline ends. This CDR3 region has 15 residues. CDR1 and CDR2 from the germline V gene are MNHEY and SVGAGI. The DNA for the CDR3 is TGTGCCAGCAGTATATCCCAGCCGGGATACTACGAGCAGTACTTC. Amino acids: CASSISQPGYYEQYF.

The chain is built from TRBV10-2 and TRBJ1-5; D perhaps matches TRBD1 (5 bases). Germline V lookup: CDR1 WSHSY, CDR2 SAAADI. V dropped 4 bases and J dropped 4 bases, with 17 bases sitting between them. The CDR3 is 16 amino acids. In DNA, the CDR3 is TGCGCCAGCAGTGGCCTCGGGACCGCAGAAAATCAGCCCCAGCATTTT. The encoded protein is CASSGLGTAENQPQHF.

This clone was observed a few times. V usage is TRBV19 and J usage is TRBJ1-2; D is perhaps TRBD1 (5 bases). Germline CDR1 reads LNHDA; CDR2 reads SQIVND (reference sequence). Trimming removed 1 base from V and 1 base from J, with 10 bases in between. This CDR3 comprises 15 residues. This CDR3 is CASSIAPRGNYGYTF. DNA of the CDR3: TGTGCCAGTAGTATAGCTCCAAGGGGTAACTATGGCTACACCTTC.

The chain combines TRBV11-2 with TRBJ1-2; a possible D gene is TRBD1 (5 bases). Germline CDR1 reads SGHAT; CDR2 reads FQNNGV. Trimming removed 7 bases at V and 4 bases at J, with 19 bases between. The CDR3 totals 15 residues. CDR3 sequence: CASKGAGDGAYGYTF. CDR3 nucleotide sequence: TGTGCCAGCAAAGGGGCGGGGGACGGGGCCTATGGCTACACCTTC.

This chain links TRBV9 with TRBJ2-5; possibly TRBD1 for D (6 bases). V was pared by 0 bases and J by 4 bases, with 13 bases between. This CDR3 region has 15 residues. Germline V gene sequence: CDR1 SGDLS, CDR2 YYNGEE. As DNA, the CDR3 is TGTGCCAGCAGCGTAGGGGTGACAGGACCAGAGACCCAGTACTTC. This sequence encodes CASSVGVTGPETQYF.

The chain couples TRBV6-1 to TRBJ1-5, with D maybe TRBD1 (5 bases). CDR1 and CDR2 from the germline V gene are MNHNS and SASEGT. CDR3 length equals 13 residues. V shed 7 bases and J shed 6 bases, with 13 bases lying between them. CDR3 nucleotides: TGTGCCAGCATCCCGGGGGGAGGTCAGCCCCAGCATTTT. It specifies CASIPGGGQPQHF.

The V and J genes are TRBV6-5 and TRBJ2-7, with D maybe TRBD2 (6 bases). V was pared by 4 bases and J by 2 bases, with 15 bases between. Germline V gene lookup returns CDR1 MNHEY and CDR2 SVGAGI. The CDR3 length is 15 residues. For the CDR3, the DNA is TGTGCCAGCAGTTTGCCCTCCGGGAGCACCTACGAGCAGTACTTC. Translated, it gives CASSLPSGSTYEQYF.

V gene TRBV7-9 combines with J gene TRBJ2-5; D not certain. V lost 2 bases and J 11 bases, leaving 12 bases between the germline ends. CDR3 length: 12 residues. Germline V gene data show CDR1 as SEHNR and CDR2 as FQNEAQ (reference sequence). CDR3 DNA sequence: TGTGCCAGCAGCTTATACAAGGCAGTACAGTACTTC. Amino acid sequence: CASSLYKAVQYF.